This T cell receptor (beta chain) comes out of a study of Graves' ophthalmopathy and Graves' hyperthyroidism (dated 2018 in TCRdb). Regarding the study in general: Peripheral blood samples were taken at the time of initial diagnosis, before any treatment was given. The study used signatures of the TCR beta repertoire to tell Graves' ophthalmopathy apart from Graves' hyperthyroidism and to predict which patients would progress to ophthalmopathy. In total, 135 blood samples were TCR-sequenced: around 42 ophthalmopathy, around 75 hyperthyroidism and about 17 hyperthyroidism-to-ophthalmopathy patients. To explore V-J signatures that separate ophthalmopathy from hyperthyroidism, a discovery set of approximately 100 patients was enrolled, consisting of about 45 with ophthalmopathy and about 60 with stable hyperthyroidism. The independent validation cohort included about 20 hyperthyroidism patients plus 17 patients who later progressed from hyperthyroidism to ophthalmopathy. In more than five hyperthyroidism patients, T-cell repertoires of thyroid tissue and blood were compared. Following sample collection, hyperthyroidism patients were given methimazole at a starting dose of 30 mg daily, and ophthalmopathy patients were given high-dose intravenous methylprednisolone. For training and testing, the roughly 100 patients in the discovery cohort were randomly divided in a 7:3 ratio.

The ophthalmopathy patients had moderately to severely active disease, with a Clinical Activity Score of 3 or higher, a NOSPECS grade of 4 or higher, and a disease duration of less than 3 months. Patients with other autoimmune diseases, uncontrolled infections, pregnancy or lactation were excluded from the study. Diagnosis was based on clinical symptoms, serum thyroxine, TRAb, thyroid ultrasound and orbital computed tomography. PBMCs were isolated from 10 ml of fresh peripheral blood by Ficoll-Paque density gradient centrifugation. Total RNA was extracted with Trizol reagent and quality-checked on an Agilent 2100 Bioanalyzer. CDR1 and CDR2, per the germline V gene, are MNHEY and SVGEGT. Counted from cysteine to phenylalanine, this CDR3 has 15 amino acids. CDR3 DNA is the only sequence kept; it has 45 bases, read in frame from the first base. V gives up 2 bases and J gives up 2 bases, and the segment between their germline ends measures 13 bases.

TCR beta CDR3 regions were amplified from RNA transcripts for repertoire sequencing. A first-round RT-PCR used HTBI primers with the Qiagen OneStep RT-PCR kit, followed by a second-round multiplex PCR, size selection and purification. Libraries were sequenced on an Illumina HiSeq2000 using paired-end 100 bp reads. Under the source paper's analysis protocol: SOAPnuke was used to process the reads, throwing out any read that had adapters, had uncalled bases, had a mean Phred below 15, or lacked an exact constant-primer or identifier match. High-quality paired reads were merged with COPE v1.2.5. Clonotypes were defined as unique nucleotide sequences and were aligned to IMGT TRB V, D and J references using MiTCR v1.1. Analysis was restricted to V-J combinations with a frequency above 0.0001, which covered about 99% of repertoires. For each V-J combination, a TCR clonal expansion and chaos score was defined as the ratio of F50 clonal expansion to chaos observed in the TCRdist matrix. Welch's t-statistics and random forest were used to reduce the features to roughly 14 V-J combinations, which were then used as input to a naive Bayes classifier. The Morisita-Horn index was used to measure how similar the thyroid and blood repertoires were. TCRdb cleaned the public reads at Q25 with fastp, built clones with MiXCR and kept in-frame beta chains. Under each unique CDR3 protein, matching rows form one entry showing the most common genes and DNA. TCRdb's processing, not the authors' own work, is the source of the V and J calls. This sample lists 170,000 or so distinct CDR3 sequences; over 35% were detected once. In total, the top ten clones hold around 5.8% of the sample.

The table lists this clonotype with many counts. There is no known antigen for this receptor. Per-base qualities were not stored, and no clone one base away is much larger. Points the paper makes about the study in general: In cross-validation, the 13-signature model distinguished ophthalmopathy from stable hyperthyroidism with 87.88% sensitivity and roughly 84% specificity, while in the test set the corresponding values were about 80% and 75%. Most expanded thyroid clonotypes with a frequency above 0.001 also appeared in blood, which suggests that blood repertoires may reflect the immune response in the thyroid. In validation, the model predicted ophthalmopathy progression with roughly 68% sensitivity and 72.22% specificity; roughly eleven predicted patients were CT-confirmed with GO in a median of roughly 6.8 months. No statistical method was used to set the sample size in advance, and the investigators knew which group each participant was assigned to.

The sequencing sample was made of peripheral blood. This sequence uses TRBV6-2 or TRBV6-3 and TRBJ2-7; the D gene is unclear. The TCR was taken from a woman between 40 and 50 years old with Graves' ophthalmopathy. Donor details come from another sample of the same person, matched by shared clones. In nucleotide form, the sequence is TGTGCCAGCAGTTACATCTCGATGACGACCTACGAGCAGTACTTC. Its translation is CASSYISMTTYEQYF.